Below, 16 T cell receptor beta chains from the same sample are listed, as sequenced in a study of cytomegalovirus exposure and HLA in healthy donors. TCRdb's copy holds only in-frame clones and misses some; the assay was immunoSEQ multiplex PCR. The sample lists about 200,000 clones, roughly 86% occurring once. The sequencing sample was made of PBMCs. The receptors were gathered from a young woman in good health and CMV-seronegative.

CDR3 nucleotides: TGTGCCAGCAGCGCAGGTTCCTATAGCAATCAGCCCCAGCATTTT. It is translated as CASSAGSYSNQPQHF. The genes are TRBV11-3 and TRBJ1-5; D is ambiguous. The V end lost 5 bases, the J end lost 0 bases, and 11 bases lay between the germline ends. Germline V lookup: CDR1 SGHNT, CDR2 YENEEA. The CDR3 contains 15 residues.

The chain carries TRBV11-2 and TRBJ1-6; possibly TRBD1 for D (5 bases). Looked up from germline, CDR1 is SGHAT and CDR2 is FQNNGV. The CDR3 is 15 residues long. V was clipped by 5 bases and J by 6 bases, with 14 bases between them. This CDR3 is CASSLDRIFNSPLHF. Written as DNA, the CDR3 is TGTGCCAGCAGCCTCGACAGAATTTTTAATTCACCCCTCCACTTT.

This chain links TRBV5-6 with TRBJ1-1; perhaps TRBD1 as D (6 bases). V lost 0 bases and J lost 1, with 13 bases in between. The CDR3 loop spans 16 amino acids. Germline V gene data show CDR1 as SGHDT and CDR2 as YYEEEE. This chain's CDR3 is CASSLVWGRGNTEAFF. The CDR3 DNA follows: TGTGCCAGCAGCTTGGTGTGGGGCAGGGGGAACACTGAAGCTTTCTTT.

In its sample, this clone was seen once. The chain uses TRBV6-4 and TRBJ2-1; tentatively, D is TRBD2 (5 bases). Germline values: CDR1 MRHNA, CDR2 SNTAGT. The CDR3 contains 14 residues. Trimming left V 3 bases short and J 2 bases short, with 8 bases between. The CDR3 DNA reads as TGTGCCAGCAGTGAACGGGGTGCCTACAATGAGCAGTTCTTC. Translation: CASSERGAYNEQFF.

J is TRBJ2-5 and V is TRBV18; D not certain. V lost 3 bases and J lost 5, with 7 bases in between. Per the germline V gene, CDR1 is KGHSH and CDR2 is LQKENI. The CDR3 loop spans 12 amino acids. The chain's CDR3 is CASSPGRETQYF. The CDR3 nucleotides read TGTGCCAGCTCACCGGGCCGGGAGACCCAGTACTTC.

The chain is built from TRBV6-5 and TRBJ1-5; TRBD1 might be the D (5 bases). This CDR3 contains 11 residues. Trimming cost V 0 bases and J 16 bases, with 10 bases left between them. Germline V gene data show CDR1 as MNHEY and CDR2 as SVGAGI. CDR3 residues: CASSYSGPFHF. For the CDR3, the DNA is TGTGCCAGCAGTTACTCGGGGCCATTCCATTTT.

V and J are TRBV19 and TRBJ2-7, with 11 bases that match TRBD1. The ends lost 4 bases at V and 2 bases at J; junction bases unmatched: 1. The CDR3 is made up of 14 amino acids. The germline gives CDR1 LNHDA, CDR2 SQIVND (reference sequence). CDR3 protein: CASSTGQGAYEQYF. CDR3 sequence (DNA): TGTGCCAGTAGTACGGGACAGGGGGCCTACGAGCAGTACTTC.

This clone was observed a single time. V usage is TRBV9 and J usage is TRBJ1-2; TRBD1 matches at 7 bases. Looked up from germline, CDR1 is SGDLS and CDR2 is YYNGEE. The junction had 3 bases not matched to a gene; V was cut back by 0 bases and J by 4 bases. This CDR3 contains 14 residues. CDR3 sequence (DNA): TGTGCCAGCAGCGTAGGACAGGGAGGCTATGGCTACACCTTC. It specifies CASSVGQGGYGYTF.

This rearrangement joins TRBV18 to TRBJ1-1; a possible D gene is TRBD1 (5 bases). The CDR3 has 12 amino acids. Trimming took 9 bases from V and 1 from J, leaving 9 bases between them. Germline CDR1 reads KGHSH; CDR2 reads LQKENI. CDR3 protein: CASIQGNTEAFF. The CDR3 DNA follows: TGTGCCAGTATTCAGGGGAACACTGAAGCTTTCTTT.

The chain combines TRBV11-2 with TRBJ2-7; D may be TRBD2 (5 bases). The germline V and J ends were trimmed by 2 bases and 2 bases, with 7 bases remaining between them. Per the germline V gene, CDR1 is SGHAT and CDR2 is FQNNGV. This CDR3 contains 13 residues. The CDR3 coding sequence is TGTGCCAGCAGCTTAAGCGGACCCTACGAGCAGTACTTC. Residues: CASSLSGPYEQYF.

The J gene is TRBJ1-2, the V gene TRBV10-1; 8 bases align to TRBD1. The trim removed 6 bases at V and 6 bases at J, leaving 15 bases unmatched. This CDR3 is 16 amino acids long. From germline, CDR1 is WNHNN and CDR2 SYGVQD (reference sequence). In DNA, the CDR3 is TGCGCCAGCAGCGAACTACCGACAGGGGCGTTAGATGGCTACACCTTC. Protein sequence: CASSELPTGALDGYTF.

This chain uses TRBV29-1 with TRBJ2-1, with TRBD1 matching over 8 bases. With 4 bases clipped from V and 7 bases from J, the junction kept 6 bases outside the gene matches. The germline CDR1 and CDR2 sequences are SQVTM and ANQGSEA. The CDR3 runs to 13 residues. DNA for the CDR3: TGCAGCGTTGGCGGACAGGGCCGGAATGAGCAGTTCTTC. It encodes CSVGGQGRNEQFF.

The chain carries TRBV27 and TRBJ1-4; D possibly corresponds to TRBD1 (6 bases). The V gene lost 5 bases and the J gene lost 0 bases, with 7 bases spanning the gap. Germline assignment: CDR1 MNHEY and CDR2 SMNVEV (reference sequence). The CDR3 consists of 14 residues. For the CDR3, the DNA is TGTGCCAGCAGTACAGGGCCAACTAATGAAAAACTGTTTTTT. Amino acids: CASSTGPTNEKLFF.

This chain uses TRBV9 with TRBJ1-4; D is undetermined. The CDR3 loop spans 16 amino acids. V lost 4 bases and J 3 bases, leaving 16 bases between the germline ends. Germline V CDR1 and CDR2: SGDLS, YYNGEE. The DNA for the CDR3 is TGTGCCAGCAGCCTGGGTCAGACCGGAGCTAATGAAAAACTGTTTTTT. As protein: CASSLGQTGANEKLFF. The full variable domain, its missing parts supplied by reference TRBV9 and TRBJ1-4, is DSGVTQTPKHLITATGQRVTLRCSPRSGDLSVYWYQQSLDQGLQFLIQYYNGEERAKGNILERFSAQQFPDLHSELNLSSLELGDSALYFCASSLGQTGANEKLFFGSGTQLSVL.

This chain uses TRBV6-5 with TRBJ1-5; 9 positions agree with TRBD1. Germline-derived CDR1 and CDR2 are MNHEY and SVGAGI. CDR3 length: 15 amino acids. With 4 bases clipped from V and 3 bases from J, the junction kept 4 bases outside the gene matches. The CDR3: CASSSDRGTNQPQHF. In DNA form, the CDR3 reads TGTGCCAGCAGTTCCGACAGGGGGACCAATCAGCCCCAGCATTTT.

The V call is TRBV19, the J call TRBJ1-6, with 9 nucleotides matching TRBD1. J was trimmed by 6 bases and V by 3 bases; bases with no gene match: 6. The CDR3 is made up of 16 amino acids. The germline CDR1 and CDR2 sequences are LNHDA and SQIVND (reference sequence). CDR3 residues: CASSMGTGYFNSPLHF. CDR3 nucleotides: TGTGCCAGTAGTATGGGGACAGGGTACTTTAATTCACCCCTCCACTTT.